This entry is about one TCR beta chain. This entry is derived from a study of blood T cell repertoires in COVID-19. CDR1 is SNHLY and CDR2 is FYNNEI in the germline V gene. The CDR3 sequence is 12 residues long. Trimming removed 8 bases from V and 6 bases from J; junction bases left unmatched: 2. Sequenced by immunoSEQ multiplex PCR; TCRdb stores in-frame clones only, minus some. The top ten hold over 10% of the sample, which has approximately 400,000 clones, around 88% seen once. V is TRBV2 and J is TRBJ2-2; 8 bases map to TRBD1. Sequencing was performed on peripheral blood. The origin of this receptor is a woman aged 45-59 years with COVID-19, enrolled during active disease. CDR3 protein: CASVQGAGELFF. The CDR3 DNA reads TGTGCCAGCGTACAGGGGGCCGGGGAGCTGTTTTTT.